Listed below are T cell receptor beta chains from one sample, sequenced in a study of persistence of HIV-infected CD4 T cells. Their specific antigens are unknown. The data were produced by immunoSEQ multiplex PCR, yet TCRdb's version contains in-frame clones alone and is incomplete. The table has tens of thousands of clones, 65% to 90% seen once. The sequences come from CD4+ T cells sorted from PBMCs after roughly 20-hour stimulation, collected from a patient who received antiretroviral therapy. The receptors shown here come from an adult woman with HIV who was CMV-seropositive. CDR3s include the opening cysteine and the closing phenylalanine or tryptophan. Fields, in order: V gene, D gene, clone size, J gene, CDR3 protein, CDR3 DNA. The D gene is left open where the match is weak. Rows may omit the clone size; those that give it use once, few, many or a size class.

TRBV7-9	TRBD1	-	TRBJ1-2	CASSLETGNGYTF	TGTGCCAGCAGCTTAGAGACAGGGAATGGCTACACCTTC
TRBV9	TRBD2	-	TRBJ2-3	CASSVGLAGASTDTQYF	TGTGCCAGCAGCGTAGGACTAGCGGGGGCGAGCACAGATACGCAGTATTTT
TRBV9	TRBD1	-	TRBJ1-5	CASSPTGQGHQPQHF	TGTGCCAGCAGCCCCACGGGACAGGGGCATCAGCCCCAGCATTTT
TRBV19	-	once	TRBJ1-5	CATLPLGGSRNQPQHF	TGTGCCACCCTCCCTTTAGGGGGTTCTCGCAATCAGCCCCAGCATTTT
TRBV19	TRBD1	-	TRBJ1-2	CASSPGDSRYGYTF	TGTGCCAGTAGTCCAGGGGACAGCCGCTATGGCTACACCTTC
TRBV7-9	-	-	TRBJ2-2	CASRDRANTGELFF	TGTGCCAGCAGGGACAGAGCGAACACCGGGGAGCTGTTTTTT
TRBV7-2	-	-	TRBJ1-5	CASSLGGTGNQPQHF	TGTGCCAGCAGCTTAGGGGGGACGGGCAATCAGCCCCAGCATTTT
TRBV4-3	-	-	TRBJ1-2	CASSQASGEVDGYTF	TGCGCCAGCAGCCAAGCTTCCGGGGAAGTCGATGGCTACACCTTC
TRBV6-5	-	-	TRBJ1-3	CASRGGGRGNTIYF	TGTGCCAGCCGAGGGGGGGGGAGAGGAAACACCATATATTTT
TRBV29-1	TRBD1	-	TRBJ1-5	CSVSIGQGTNQPQHF	TGCAGCGTCTCGATAGGACAGGGGACCAATCAGCCCCAGCATTTT
TRBV5-1	TRBD1	-	TRBJ2-1	CASSIGTASYNEQFF	TGCGCCAGCAGCATCGGGACAGCCTCCTACAATGAGCAGTTCTTC
TRBV7-2	TRBD2	-	TRBJ2-7	CASSLLAGGGNEQYF	TGTGCCAGCAGCCTTTTAGCTGGGGGGGGTAACGAGCAGTACTTC
TRBV7-3	-	-	TRBJ2-1	CASSLTGRPGEQFF	TGTGCCAGCAGCTTAACGGGACGCCCCGGGGAGCAGTTCTTC
TRBV6-5	-	-	TRBJ1-1	CASSYRNTEAFF	TGTGCCAGCAGTTATAGGAACACTGAAGCTTTCTTT
TRBV9	TRBD1	once	TRBJ1-3	CASSVGQGLTGNTIYF	TGTGCCAGCAGCGTAGGACAGGGATTAACTGGAAACACCATATATTTT
TRBV9	TRBD2	-	TRBJ2-3	CASSEGLAGLLTPTDTQYF	TGTGCCAGCAGCGAGGGACTAGCGGGTTTGCTAACCCCCACAGATACGCAGTATTTT
TRBV14	TRBD1	once	TRBJ1-6	CASSPNVRPTGSDSPLHF	TGTGCCAGCAGTCCTAACGTGCGGCCGACAGGGAGTGATTCACCCCTCCACTTT
TRBV30	TRBD1	-	TRBJ1-5	CAWDRGGNQPQHF	TGTGCCTGGGACAGGGGTGGAAATCAGCCCCAGCATTTT
TRBV13	-	-	TRBJ1-1	CTSSFSTEAFF	TGTACCAGCAGCTTTAGCACTGAAGCTTTCTTT
TRBV5-4	TRBD1	once	TRBJ2-1	CASSLEGQVVSEQFF	TGTGCCAGCAGCCTGGAGGGACAGGTGGTTAGTGAGCAGTTCTTC
TRBV11-3	-	few	TRBJ2-3	CASSGRGTDTQYF	TGTGCCAGCAGCGGACGGGGCACAGATACGCAGTATTTT
TRBV28	-	-	TRBJ1-1	CASTTGSRVSEAFF	TGTGCCAGCACCACCGGGAGCAGGGTCTCTGAAGCTTTCTTT
TRBV30	TRBD1	-	TRBJ1-6	CAWSVGQAANSPLHF	TGTGCCTGGAGTGTAGGACAGGCGGCTAATTCACCCCTCCACTTT
TRBV12-3/TRBV12-4	TRBD1	-	TRBJ1-2	CASAPTGRLGYTF	TGTGCCAGCGCGCCGACAGGGAGGTTAGGCTACACCTTC
TRBV29-1	TRBD2	-	TRBJ2-1	CSVEASGGNEQFF	TGCAGCGTTGAGGCTAGCGGGGGGAATGAGCAGTTCTTC
TRBV5-5	-	-	TRBJ1-2	CASSYGQSYGYTF	TGTGCCAGCAGCTATGGACAGAGCTATGGCTACACCTTC
TRBV5-1	-	-	TRBJ2-3	CASSFSPEKSDTQYF	TGCGCCAGCAGCTTTAGTCCGGAAAAATCAGATACGCAGTATTTT
TRBV12-3/TRBV12-4	-	-	TRBJ2-7	CASSLGQTYEQYF	TGTGCCAGCAGTTTGGGGCAGACCTACGAGCAGTACTTC
TRBV5-1	-	-	TRBJ1-5	CASSPDSTSNQPQHF	TGCGCCAGCAGCCCGGACTCTACTAGCAATCAGCCCCAGCATTTT
TRBV9	-	-	TRBJ2-5	CASSVGQGVRGETQYF	TGTGCCAGCAGCGTAGGGCAGGGGGTACGGGGGGAGACCCAGTACTTC
TRBV5-1	-	once	TRBJ2-7	CASSSGSTYEQYF	TGCGCCAGCAGTTCGGGCTCAACCTACGAGCAGTACTTC
TRBV5-1	TRBD1	-	TRBJ1-1	CASSFTGGAAIGNTEAFF	TGCGCCAGCAGCTTTACAGGGGGCGCCGCCATCGGGAACACTGAAGCTTTCTTT
TRBV29-1	-	-	TRBJ1-1	CSVARGGGTEAFF	TGCAGCGTTGCCAGGGGAGGGGGGACTGAAGCTTTCTTT
TRBV10-3	-	-	TRBJ2-2	CAISGTQGVDTGELFF	TGTGCCATCAGTGGCACACAGGGTGTGGACACCGGGGAGCTGTTTTTT
TRBV30	-	-	TRBJ1-1	CAWTGGRGTEAFF	TGTGCCTGGACGGGCGGCCGGGGCACTGAAGCTTTCTTT
TRBV29-1	TRBD1	-	TRBJ1-1	CSVGIDRGTEAFF	TGCAGCGTTGGGATAGACAGGGGGACTGAAGCTTTCTTT
TRBV5-5	TRBD1	-	TRBJ1-5	CASSFSQGANSNQPQHF	TGTGCCAGCAGCTTTTCACAGGGGGCAAATAGCAATCAGCCCCAGCATTTT
TRBV18	-	-	TRBJ1-1	CASSPFQGNTEAFF	TGTGCCAGCTCACCATTCCAGGGTAACACTGAAGCTTTCTTT
TRBV7-8	-	once	TRBJ2-2	CASKKQPTGELFF	TGTGCCAGCAAAAAACAACCCACCGGGGAGCTGTTTTTT
TRBV3-1/TRBV3-2	-	-	TRBJ1-1	CASSLFGRNTEAFF	TGTGCCAGCAGCCTATTCGGGAGGAACACTGAAGCTTTCTTT
TRBV5-1	TRBD2	-	TRBJ2-3	CASSGLTSGGTDTQYF	TGCGCCAGCAGCGGGCTGACTAGCGGGGGCACAGATACGCAGTATTTT
TRBV24-1	TRBD1	-	TRBJ1-1	CATSGSGGKAEAFF	TGTGCCACCAGTGGTTCAGGGGGCAAGGCTGAAGCTTTCTTT
TRBV19	-	once	TRBJ1-1	CASSSGQSRMNTEAFF	TGTGCCAGTAGTTCTGGACAGTCCAGAATGAACACTGAAGCTTTCTTT
TRBV7-9	-	few	TRBJ1-1	CASSSLQGTEAFF	TGTGCCAGCAGCTCCCTACAGGGCACTGAAGCTTTCTTT
TRBV2	TRBD2	-	TRBJ2-7	CASAGESEQYF	TGTGCCAGCGCGGGGGAGTCCGAGCAGTACTTC
TRBV19	-	-	TRBJ2-5	CASSTLAPRETQYF	TGTGCCAGTAGTACCCTAGCGCCCCGTGAGACCCAGTACTTC
TRBV5-6	-	-	TRBJ2-7	CASSFLSHFSSYEQYF	TGTGCCAGCAGCTTTCTGAGCCACTTCAGCTCCTACGAGCAGTACTTC
TRBV19	-	-	TRBJ2-2	CASRYTGELFF	TGTGCCAGTCGATACACCGGGGAGCTGTTTTTT
TRBV19	TRBD1	-	TRBJ1-2	CASGQGYGYTF	TGTGCCTCGGGACAGGGATATGGCTACACCTTC
TRBV5-1	-	-	TRBJ2-1	CASSSRLDRGEQFF	TGCGCCAGCAGCTCCCGTCTCGATCGGGGTGAGCAGTTCTTC
TRBV10-3	-	few	TRBJ1-2	CAILTPGVYGYTF	TGTGCCATCCTTACCCCGGGGGTCTATGGCTACACCTTC
TRBV7-2	TRBD1	once	TRBJ1-2	CASSLALFPGTGPSPYGYTF	TGTGCCAGCAGCTTAGCGTTATTCCCCGGGACAGGGCCGTCACCCTATGGCTACACCTTC
TRBV5-1	TRBD1	-	TRBJ2-3	CASSLTGQTNTDTQYF	TGCGCCAGCAGCCTGACGGGACAGACTAACACAGATACGCAGTATTTT
TRBV3-1/TRBV3-2	TRBD1	few	TRBJ1-1	CASRRQGQNTEAFF	TGTGCCAGCAGGCGACAGGGACAAAACACTGAAGCTTTCTTT
TRBV12-3/TRBV12-4	-	-	TRBJ1-2	CASSLAARRGYTF	TGTGCCAGCAGTTTAGCAGCGCGACGCGGCTACACCTTC
TRBV18	TRBD1	-	TRBJ1-5	CASSAGTGHNQPQHF	TGTGCCAGCTCAGCCGGGACAGGGCACAATCAGCCCCAGCATTTT
TRBV7-9	-	-	TRBJ1-1	CASSLRGDYTEAFF	TGTGCCAGCAGCTTAAGAGGGGATTACACTGAAGCTTTCTTT
TRBV5-1	-	once	TRBJ2-2	CASSFDTNTGELFF	TGCGCCAGCAGCTTCGACACTAACACCGGGGAGCTGTTTTTT
TRBV5-1	TRBD1	-	TRBJ1-4	CASSLGGKSDEKLFF	TGCGCCAGCAGCTTAGGGGGCAAGTCGGATGAAAAACTGTTTTTT
TRBV7-9	-	-	TRBJ2-7	CASSDQTRAPYEQYF	TGTGCCAGCAGCGACCAGACAAGGGCCCCCTACGAGCAGTACTTC